Below are 14 T cell receptor beta chains sequenced from a single sample in a study of T cell repertoires in cytomegalovirus infection. Their recognized antigens are unknown. TCRdb fed the reads into MiXCR, producing one record per CDR3 protein. The sample holds approximately 1,000,000 distinct CDR3 sequences; about a third are singletons and the top ten take 13%. Sequences were derived from cultured CD8+ T cells from PBMCs, sampled from culture after CMV antigen stimulation. The receptors derive from a human donor in good health (CMV status not recorded). Some clones in this sample may be carry-over from other donors' samples.

This clonotype has only a few counts. The chain recombines TRBV7-8 with TRBJ1-1; perhaps TRBD1 as D (6 bases). Trimming cost V 5 bases and J 1 base, with 20 bases left between them. This CDR3 region has 17 residues. The germline CDR1 and CDR2 sequences are SGHVS and FQNEAQ. CDR3 nucleotides: TGTGCCAGCAGCAAGGGGGAATGGGGGAAACGGAACACTGAAGCTTTCTTT. Protein: CASSKGEWGKRNTEAFF.

This clonotype showed up just a few times. The chain is built from TRBV27 and TRBJ1-3; a weak D match, TRBD1 (5 bases). The CDR3 length is 15 residues. The germline V gene encodes CDR1 MNHEY and CDR2 SMNVEV (reference sequence). V was trimmed by 2 bases and J by 2 bases, leaving 10 bases between them. The CDR3 DNA is TGTGCCAGCAGTTTACAGGGAACTACTGGAAACACCATATATTTT. Translation: CASSLQGTTGNTIYF.

This clonotype was seen repeatedly, ten times or more. This chain links TRBV7-2 with TRBJ2-5, with 11 bases matching TRBD2. Germline assignment: CDR1 SGHTA and CDR2 FQGNSA. The CDR3 extends over 17 amino acids. J was trimmed by 2 bases and V by 1 base; bases with no gene match: 6. DNA for the CDR3: TGTGCCAGCAGCTTAGGACTAGCGGGGACCTATCAAGAGACCCAGTACTTC. Translated: CASSLGLAGTYQETQYF.

The gene calls are TRBV4-2 and TRBJ2-1; 10 positions match TRBD2. CDR1 is LGHNA, CDR2 YNFKEQ, per germline. Trimming took 0 bases from V and 7 from J; bases not matched to a gene: 15. The CDR3 covers 19 residues. The CDR3 region has the DNA TGTGCCAGCAGCCAAGATCCGTATTTGGTAGCGGGGGGAACGAATGAGCAGTTCTTC. Protein product: CASSQDPYLVAGGTNEQFF.

This clonotype was recorded at least ten times. The chain has TRBV7-9 and TRBJ2-3; D not certain. The CDR3 is 15 amino acids. V was clipped by 5 bases and J by 2 bases, with 14 bases between them. Germline V lookup: CDR1 SEHNR, CDR2 FQNEAQ (reference sequence). As DNA, the CDR3 is TGTGCCAGCAGCCCTCCCGGGTCAAACACAGATACGCAGTATTTT. It codes for CASSPPGSNTDTQYF. Filled out from reference TRBV7-9 and TRBJ2-3, the complete variable domain reads DTGVSQNPRHKITKRGQNVTFRCDPISEHNRLYWYRQTLGQGPEFLTYFQNEAQLEKSRLLSDRFSAERPKGSFSTLEIQRTEQGDSAMYLCASSPPGSNTDTQYFGPGTRLTVL.

This clonotype was counted ten times or more. V and J are TRBV4-1 and TRBJ2-5, with D possibly being TRBD2 (6 bases). V was cut by 0 bases and J by 0 bases, with 8 bases left in between. Germline CDR1 reads MGHRA; CDR2 reads YSYEKL. The CDR3 length is 15 residues. In nucleotides, the CDR3 is TGCGCCAGCAGCCAAGATTGGGGGGACCAAGAGACCCAGTACTTC. Its protein is CASSQDWGDQETQYF.

V is TRBV5-6 and J is TRBJ2-2, with no clear D. The ends were cut back, 1 base at V and 2 bases at J, with 6 bases in the middle. Germline lookup yields CDR1 SGHDT and CDR2 YYEEEE. The CDR3 runs to 14 residues. The CDR3 sequence is CASSLFGNTGELFF. In DNA, the CDR3 is TGTGCCAGCAGCTTGTTTGGAAACACCGGGGAGCTGTTTTTT. Combining the CDR3 with reference TRBV5-6 and TRBJ2-2 gives the whole variable domain DAGVTQSPTHLIKTRGQQVTLRCSPKSGHDTVSWYQQALGQGPQFIFQYYEEEERQRGNFPDRFSGHQFPNYSSELNVNALLLGDSALYLCASSLFGNTGELFFGEGSRLTVL.

J is TRBJ2-4 and V is TRBV5-1; 11 bases are shared with TRBD1. This CDR3 has 15 amino acids. Germline CDR1 SGHRS, CDR2 YFSETQ. The V gene end was trimmed by 4 bases and the J gene end by 5 bases; junction bases not matched to a gene: 5. In DNA form, the CDR3 reads TGCGCCAGCAGCGATATGGGACAGGGGGAAAACATTCAGTACTTC. Protein: CASSDMGQGENIQYF.

Remarks on this clonotype: A read error may explain this, as a much larger clone is one base away. The chain combines TRBV7-9 with TRBJ1-2; D is ambiguous. The CDR3 is 12 amino acids. V dropped 5 bases and J dropped 4 bases, with 8 bases sitting between them. Germline CDR1 SEHNR, CDR2 FQNEAQ (reference sequence). CDR3 residues: CASSPDRYGYTF. CDR3 nucleotides: TGTGCCAGCAGCCCGGACCGCTATGGCTACACCTTC.

This chain connects TRBV6-2 or TRBV6-3 to TRBJ1-6; no definite D call. V dropped 2 bases and J dropped 7 bases, with 9 bases sitting between them. The CDR3 runs to 14 residues. The germline CDR1 and CDR2 sequences are MNHEY and SVGEGT. The CDR3 sequence: CASSYEKGNSPLHF. The CDR3 DNA sequence: TGTGCCAGCAGTTACGAGAAGGGAAATTCACCCCTCCACTTT.

The chain joins TRBV12-3 or TRBV12-4 to TRBJ2-2, with 10 bases matching TRBD2. This CDR3 region has 15 residues. The V and J ends lost 5 bases and 5 bases, in that order; junction bases with no gene match: 5. This chain's CDR3 is CASSPNSGGTGELFF. The CDR3 DNA follows: TGTGCCAGCAGTCCGAATAGCGGGGGGACCGGGGAGCTGTTTTTT.

The chain carries TRBV7-9 and TRBJ2-1; 12 bases match TRBD1. V dropped 5 bases and J dropped 7; count of bases not matched to a gene: 9. This CDR3 region has 16 residues. The germline V gene encodes CDR1 SEHNR and CDR2 FQNEAQ (reference sequence). CDR3 nucleotides: TGTGCCAGCAGCCACTACCGGGACAGGGGGCCAAATGAGCAGTTCTTC. Amino acids: CASSHYRDRGPNEQFF.

This clonotype has ten or more counts. This sequence may be a read error, since a much larger clone differs from it by one base. The gene calls are TRBV7-9 and TRBJ2-1; no reliable D call. The V end lost 1 base, the J end lost 0 bases, and 7 bases lay between the germline ends. Germline CDR1 is SEHNR and CDR2 is FQNEAQ (reference sequence). The CDR3 spans 15 residues. This CDR3 reads CASSLDWSSYNEQFF. As DNA, the CDR3 is TGTGCCAGCAGCTTAGACTGGAGCTCCTACAATGAGCAGTTCTTC.

V usage is TRBV10-3 and J usage is TRBJ1-1; D is undetermined. Trimming pared 0 bases from V and 0 bases from J, leaving 11 bases between. This CDR3 region has 16 residues. Germline values: CDR1 ENHRY, CDR2 SYGVKD. CDR3: CAISESNPSLNTEAFF. The CDR3 bases are TGTGCCATCAGTGAGTCGAACCCCTCCTTGAACACTGAAGCTTTCTTT.